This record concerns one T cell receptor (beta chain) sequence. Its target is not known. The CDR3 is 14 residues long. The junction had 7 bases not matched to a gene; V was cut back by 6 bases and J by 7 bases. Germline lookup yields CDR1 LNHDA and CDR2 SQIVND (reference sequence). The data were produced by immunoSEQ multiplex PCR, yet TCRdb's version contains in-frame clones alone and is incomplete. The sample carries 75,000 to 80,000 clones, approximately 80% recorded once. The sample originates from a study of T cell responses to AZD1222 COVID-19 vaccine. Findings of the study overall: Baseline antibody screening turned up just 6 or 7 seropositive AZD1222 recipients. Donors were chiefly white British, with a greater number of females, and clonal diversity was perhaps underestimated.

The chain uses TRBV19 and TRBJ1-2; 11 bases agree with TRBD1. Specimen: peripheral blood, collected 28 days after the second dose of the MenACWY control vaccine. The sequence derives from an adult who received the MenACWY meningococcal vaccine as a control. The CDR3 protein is CASRSGQGAFGYTF. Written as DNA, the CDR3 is TGTGCCAGTAGATCCGGACAGGGGGCTTTTGGCTACACCTTC.